This is a list of T cell receptor beta chains from one sample in a study of T cells in Graves' hyperthyroidism and ophthalmopathy. TCRdb re-derived calls from the multiplex PCR reads in MiXCR, one entry per CDR3 protein. The table lists roughly 500,000 distinct CDR3 sequences, roughly 45% of them singletons, with about 45% in the top ten. Sequencing was performed on peripheral blood or thyroid tissue (not recorded which). The source of these receptors is an adult woman with Graves' disease, either hyperthyroidism or ophthalmopathy (not recorded which). Each CDR3 is given with its conserved first and last residue. A D gene is named only where the DNA matches it firmly. Clone size, where shown, is once, few, many, or a class for clones that have expanded.

clone size: many
D gene: .
J gene: TRBJ2-7
V gene: TRBV5-1
CDR3 protein: CASSLGTYDEQYF
CDR3 DNA: TGCGCCAGCAGCTTGGGAACTTACGACGAGCAGTACTTC

clone size: many
D gene: TRBD2
J gene: TRBJ2-7
V gene: TRBV11-2
CDR3 protein: CASSLEPSGYEQYF
CDR3 DNA: TGTGCCAGCAGCTTAGAACCTAGCGGGTACGAGCAGTACTTC

clone size: many
D gene: .
J gene: TRBJ1-1
V gene: TRBV4-2
CDR3 protein: CASSQELGGTEAFF
CDR3 DNA: TGTGCCAGCAGCCAGGAATTAGGGGGGACTGAAGCTTTCTTT

clone size: .
D gene: .
J gene: TRBJ2-7
V gene: TRBV12-3/TRBV12-4
CDR3 protein: CANSLAPGKPTFYEQYF
CDR3 DNA: TGTGCCAACAGTCTGGCGCCAGGGAAACCTACGTTCTACGAGCAGTACTTC

clone size: .
D gene: TRBD1
J gene: TRBJ2-5
V gene: TRBV2
CDR3 protein: CASRMTGGETQYF
CDR3 DNA: TGTGCCAGCAGGATGACAGGGGGCGAGACCCAGTACTTC

clone size: .
D gene: TRBD1
J gene: TRBJ1-2
V gene: TRBV10-2
CDR3 protein: CASREAGTANYGYTF
CDR3 DNA: TGCGCCAGCAGGGAAGCCGGGACAGCAAACTATGGCTACACCTTC

clone size: many
D gene: .
J gene: TRBJ1-1
V gene: TRBV19
CDR3 protein: CASNRAVDMNTEAFF
CDR3 DNA: TGTGCCAGTAACCGGGCAGTTGACATGAACACTGAAGCTTTCTTT

clone size: .
D gene: TRBD1
J gene: TRBJ1-2
V gene: TRBV7-9
CDR3 protein: CASIARGTTTNYGYTF
CDR3 DNA: TGTGCCAGCATAGCCAGGGGGACAACTACTAACTATGGCTACACCTTC

clone size: .
D gene: TRBD1
J gene: TRBJ2-7
V gene: TRBV24-1
CDR3 protein: CATGQGPEQYF
CDR3 DNA: TGTGCCACCGGACAGGGACCCGAGCAGTACTTC

clone size: .
D gene: TRBD2
J gene: TRBJ2-5
V gene: TRBV7-7
CDR3 protein: CASSSASGSQETQYF
CDR3 DNA: TGTGCCAGCAGCTCGGCTAGCGGGAGCCAAGAGACCCAGTACTTC

clone size: .
D gene: TRBD1
J gene: TRBJ1-2
V gene: TRBV4-1
CDR3 protein: CASSHPIRQGRNYGYTF
CDR3 DNA: TGCGCCAGCAGCCATCCCATAAGACAGGGGCGCAACTATGGCTACACCTTC

clone size: once
D gene: .
J gene: TRBJ1-2
V gene: TRBV20-1
CDR3 protein: CSPGGISPYGCTF
CDR3 DNA: .

clone size: .
D gene: .
J gene: TRBJ1-2
V gene: TRBV15
CDR3 protein: CATSRERGLNYGYTF
CDR3 DNA: TGTGCCACCAGCAGAGAGAGGGGACTTAACTATGGCTACACCTTC

clone size: many
D gene: .
J gene: TRBJ1-3
V gene: TRBV29-1
CDR3 protein: CSATGTGNTIYF
CDR3 DNA: TGCAGCGCTACAGGGACTGGAAACACCATATATTTT

clone size: .
D gene: TRBD1
J gene: TRBJ2-7
V gene: TRBV29-1
CDR3 protein: CSGQGFDEQYF
CDR3 DNA: TGCAGCGGACAGGGGTTCGACGAGCAGTACTTC

clone size: many
D gene: .
J gene: TRBJ2-5
V gene: TRBV2
CDR3 protein: CASSKDGQETQYF
CDR3 DNA: TGTGCCAGCAGTAAGGACGGCCAAGAGACCCAGTACTTC

clone size: few
D gene: .
J gene: TRBJ1-2
V gene: TRBV29-1
CDR3 protein: CSVVRSDGYTF
CDR3 DNA: TGCAGCGTTGTCAGGTCTGACGGCTACACCTTC

clone size: many
D gene: TRBD2
J gene: TRBJ2-7
V gene: TRBV5-1
CDR3 protein: CASSLGGLGGYEQYF
CDR3 DNA: TGCGCCAGCAGCTTGGGTGGACTCGGGGGGTACGAGCAGTACTTC

clone size: .
D gene: TRBD1
J gene: TRBJ1-5
V gene: TRBV25-1
CDR3 protein: CASSESKGDSKQPQHF
CDR3 DNA: TGTGCCAGCAGTGAAAGTAAAGGGGACAGTAAGCAGCCCCAGCATTTT

clone size: .
D gene: .
J gene: TRBJ2-7
V gene: TRBV7-9
CDR3 protein: CAFVIGGEQHF
CDR3 DNA: TGTGCCTTCGTCATTGGGGGCGAGCAGCACTTC

clone size: few
D gene: TRBD1
J gene: TRBJ2-7
V gene: TRBV5-1
CDR3 protein: CASSLFGQGGYEQYF
CDR3 DNA: TGCGCCAGCAGCTTGTTTGGACAGGGAGGCTACGAGCAGTACTTC

clone size: many
D gene: TRBD2
J gene: TRBJ2-5
V gene: TRBV5-4
CDR3 protein: CASSLGGTSEETQYF
CDR3 DNA: TGTGCCAGCAGCTTGGGTGGGACTAGCGAAGAGACCCAGTACTTC

clone size: few
D gene: TRBD2
J gene: TRBJ2-5
V gene: TRBV9
CDR3 protein: CASSVATSGMETQYF
CDR3 DNA: TGTGCCAGCAGCGTAGCTACTAGCGGGATGGAGACCCAGTACTTC

clone size: .
D gene: .
J gene: TRBJ2-7
V gene: TRBV12-3/TRBV12-4
CDR3 protein: CASSLIEGYEQYF
CDR3 DNA: TGTGCCAGCAGTTTAATTGAGGGCTACGAGCAGTACTTC

clone size: .
D gene: TRBD2
J gene: TRBJ2-3
V gene: TRBV9
CDR3 protein: CASSLRLAGGDTQYF
CDR3 DNA: TGTGCCAGCAGCTTACGACTAGCGGGAGGTGATACGCAGTATTTT

clone size: .
D gene: .
J gene: TRBJ1-2
V gene: TRBV20-1
CDR3 protein: CSARLTGYGYTF
CDR3 DNA: TGCAGTGCGCGGTTGACAGGTTATGGCTACACCTTC

clone size: .
D gene: .
J gene: TRBJ2-7
V gene: TRBV29-1
CDR3 protein: CSVEGTVYEQYF
CDR3 DNA: TGCAGCGTTGAGGGGACGGTGTACGAGCAGTACTTC

clone size: .
D gene: .
J gene: TRBJ2-7
V gene: TRBV29-1
CDR3 protein: CSSTLGDYEQYF
CDR3 DNA: TGCAGCTCAACCTTGGGGGACTACGAGCAGTACTTC

clone size: .
D gene: .
J gene: TRBJ1-3
V gene: TRBV10-3
CDR3 protein: CAISDTGNTIYF
CDR3 DNA: TGTGCCATCAGCGATACAGGGAACACCATATATTTT

clone size: few
D gene: TRBD1
J gene: TRBJ2-7
V gene: TRBV7-9
CDR3 protein: CASSISGGYEQYF
CDR3 DNA: TGTGCCAGCAGCATATCAGGGGGCTACGAGCAGTACTTC

clone size: few
D gene: .
J gene: TRBJ2-2
V gene: TRBV7-9
CDR3 protein: CASSLAAGQPGELFF
CDR3 DNA: TGTGCCAGCAGCTTAGCGGCAGGGCAGCCCGGGGAGCTGTTTTTT

clone size: .
D gene: TRBD2
J gene: TRBJ2-7
V gene: TRBV28
CDR3 protein: CASSFRTSGYEQYF
CDR3 DNA: TGTGCCAGCAGTTTTAGGACTAGCGGCTACGAGCAGTACTTC

clone size: few
D gene: TRBD2
J gene: TRBJ2-7
V gene: TRBV6-6
CDR3 protein: CASSTIAGGEQYF
CDR3 DNA: TGTGCCAGCAGTACAATAGCGGGAGGTGAGCAGTACTTC

clone size: many
D gene: .
J gene: TRBJ1-2
V gene: TRBV5-6
CDR3 protein: CASSYSPGTLNYGYTF
CDR3 DNA: TGTGCCAGCAGCTATAGTCCCGGGACACTTAACTATGGCTACACCTTC

clone size: .
D gene: .
J gene: TRBJ2-7
V gene: TRBV20-1
CDR3 protein: CSAPRLYEQYF
CDR3 DNA: TGCAGTGCCCCACGGTTGTACGAGCAGTACTTC

clone size: .
D gene: .
J gene: TRBJ1-2
V gene: TRBV2
CDR3 protein: CASSVGTQSYGYTF
CDR3 DNA: TGTGCCAGCAGTGTGGGGACACAAAGTTATGGCTACACCTTC

clone size: many
D gene: .
J gene: TRBJ1-3
V gene: TRBV7-9
CDR3 protein: CASSWSLYGNTIYF
CDR3 DNA: TGTGCCAGCAGCTGGAGTCTTTACGGAAACACCATATATTTT

clone size: few
D gene: .
J gene: TRBJ1-6
V gene: TRBV20-1
CDR3 protein: CSASRVRSGHF
CDR3 DNA: TGCAGTGCTAGCAGGGTCAGGTCAGGCCACTTT

clone size: many
D gene: .
J gene: TRBJ1-2
V gene: TRBV2
CDR3 protein: CAIPSAIANYGYTF
CDR3 DNA: TGTGCCATTCCATCAGCAATAGCTAACTATGGCTACACCTTC

clone size: .
D gene: .
J gene: TRBJ1-2
V gene: TRBV2
CDR3 protein: CASNRGLYGYTF
CDR3 DNA: TGTGCCAGCAATCGGGGACTCTATGGCTACACCTTC

clone size: once
D gene: .
J gene: TRBJ1-2
V gene: TRBV10-3
CDR3 protein: CAISESTPTGSADYGYTF
CDR3 DNA: TGTGCCATCAGTGAGTCGACCCCGACAGGATCGGCAGACTATGGCTACACCTTC

clone size: many
D gene: TRBD1
J gene: TRBJ2-5
V gene: TRBV4-1
CDR3 protein: CASSQKPGGTQETQYF
CDR3 DNA: TGCGCCAGCAGCCAGAAGCCAGGGGGAACGCAAGAGACCCAGTACTTC

clone size: many
D gene: .
J gene: TRBJ1-2
V gene: TRBV6-6
CDR3 protein: CASSYSLIQGNTF
CDR3 DNA: TGTGCCAGCAGTTACTCGCTCATCCAAGGCAACACCTTC

clone size: .
D gene: TRBD1
J gene: TRBJ1-1
V gene: TRBV29-1
CDR3 protein: CSVQGWTEAFF
CDR3 DNA: TGCAGCGTACAGGGGTGGACTGAAGCTTTCTTT

clone size: many
D gene: .
J gene: TRBJ2-5
V gene: TRBV7-9
CDR3 protein: CASSLMGSQETQYF
CDR3 DNA: TGTGCCAGCTCACTTATGGGCAGCCAAGAGACCCAGTACTTC

clone size: few
D gene: TRBD2
J gene: TRBJ2-7
V gene: TRBV29-1
CDR3 protein: CSALAGGISYEQYF
CDR3 DNA: TGCAGCGCCTTAGCGGGAGGAATCTCCTACGAGCAGTACTTC

clone size: few
D gene: .
J gene: TRBJ1-4
V gene: TRBV4-1
CDR3 protein: CASSQGGKDNEKLFF
CDR3 DNA: TGCGCCAGCAGCCAAGGGGGTAAAGATAATGAAAAACTGTTTTTT

clone size: few
D gene: .
J gene: TRBJ2-2
V gene: TRBV7-3
CDR3 protein: CASVRGGGTGELFF
CDR3 DNA: TGTGCCAGCGTGCGAGGGGGGGGCACCGGGGAGCTGTTTTTT

clone size: .
D gene: .
J gene: TRBJ2-5
V gene: TRBV7-9
CDR3 protein: CASIFSGHQETQYF
CDR3 DNA: TGTGCCAGCATCTTCTCGGGACATCAAGAGACCCAGTACTTC

clone size: .
D gene: .
J gene: TRBJ1-1
V gene: TRBV29-1
CDR3 protein: CSGAGGGTEAFF
CDR3 DNA: TGCAGCGGAGCAGGCGGGGGCACTGAAGCTTTCTTT

clone size: .
D gene: .
J gene: TRBJ2-7
V gene: TRBV30
CDR3 protein: CAWRRGFDKQYF
CDR3 DNA: TGTGCCTGGAGACGGGGATTTGACAAGCAGTACTTC

clone size: many
D gene: .
J gene: TRBJ2-5
V gene: TRBV7-2
CDR3 protein: CASSSPGLLQETQYF
CDR3 DNA: TGTGCCAGCAGCTCACCGGGTTTACTCCAAGAGACCCAGTACTTC

clone size: .
D gene: .
J gene: TRBJ1-4
V gene: TRBV20-1
CDR3 protein: CSARMRLAGGEKLFF
CDR3 DNA: TGCAGTGCTAGAATGAGACTAGCGGGAGGAGAAAAACTGTTTTTT

clone size: many
D gene: .
J gene: TRBJ2-5
V gene: TRBV6-2/TRBV6-3
CDR3 protein: CASSYFSMQETQYF
CDR3 DNA: TGTGCCAGCAGTTACTTCTCCATGCAAGAGACCCAGTACTTC

clone size: .
D gene: .
J gene: TRBJ1-6
V gene: TRBV6-1
CDR3 protein: CASSVSPVYNSPLHF
CDR3 DNA: TGTGCCAGCAGTGTCTCTCCCGTCTATAATTCACCCCTCCACTTT

clone size: few
D gene: TRBD1
J gene: TRBJ1-6
V gene: TRBV5-1
CDR3 protein: CASSQGTVNSPLHF
CDR3 DNA: TGCGCCAGCAGCCAAGGGACAGTGAATTCACCCCTCCACTTT

clone size: few
D gene: .
J gene: TRBJ1-1
V gene: TRBV5-1
CDR3 protein: CASSPGGTEDTEAFF
CDR3 DNA: TGCGCCAGCAGCCCCGGGGGGACTGAGGACACTGAAGCTTTCTTT

clone size: few
D gene: .
J gene: TRBJ2-2
V gene: TRBV20-1
CDR3 protein: CSASILPSVRTGELFF
CDR3 DNA: TGCAGTGCTAGTATCCTGCCTAGCGTACGCACCGGGGAGCTGTTTTTT

clone size: .
D gene: TRBD2
J gene: TRBJ2-7
V gene: TRBV10-3
CDR3 protein: CATTDGGGSYEQYF
CDR3 DNA: TGTGCCACCACTGACGGGGGGGGCTCCTACGAGCAGTACTTC

clone size: .
D gene: TRBD1
J gene: TRBJ1-1
V gene: TRBV25-1
CDR3 protein: CASSARGWTGLETEAFF
CDR3 DNA: TGTGCCAGCAGTGCTAGAGGGTGGACAGGACTGGAGACTGAAGCTTTCTTT